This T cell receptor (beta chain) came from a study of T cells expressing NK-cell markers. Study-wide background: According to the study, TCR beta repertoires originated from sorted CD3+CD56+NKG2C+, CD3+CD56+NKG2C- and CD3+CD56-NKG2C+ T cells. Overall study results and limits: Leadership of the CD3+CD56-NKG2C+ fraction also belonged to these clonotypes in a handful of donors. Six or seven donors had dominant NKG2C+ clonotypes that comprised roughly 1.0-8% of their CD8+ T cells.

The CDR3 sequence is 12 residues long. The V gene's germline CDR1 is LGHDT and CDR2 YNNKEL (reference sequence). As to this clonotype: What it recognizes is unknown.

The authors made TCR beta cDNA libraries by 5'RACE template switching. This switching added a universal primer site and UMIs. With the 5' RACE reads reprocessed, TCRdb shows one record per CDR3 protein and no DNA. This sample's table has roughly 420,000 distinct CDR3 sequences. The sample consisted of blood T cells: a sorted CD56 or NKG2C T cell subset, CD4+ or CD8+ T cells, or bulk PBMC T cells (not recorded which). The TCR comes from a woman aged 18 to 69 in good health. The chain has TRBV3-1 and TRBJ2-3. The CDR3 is CASSQGFDTQYF.